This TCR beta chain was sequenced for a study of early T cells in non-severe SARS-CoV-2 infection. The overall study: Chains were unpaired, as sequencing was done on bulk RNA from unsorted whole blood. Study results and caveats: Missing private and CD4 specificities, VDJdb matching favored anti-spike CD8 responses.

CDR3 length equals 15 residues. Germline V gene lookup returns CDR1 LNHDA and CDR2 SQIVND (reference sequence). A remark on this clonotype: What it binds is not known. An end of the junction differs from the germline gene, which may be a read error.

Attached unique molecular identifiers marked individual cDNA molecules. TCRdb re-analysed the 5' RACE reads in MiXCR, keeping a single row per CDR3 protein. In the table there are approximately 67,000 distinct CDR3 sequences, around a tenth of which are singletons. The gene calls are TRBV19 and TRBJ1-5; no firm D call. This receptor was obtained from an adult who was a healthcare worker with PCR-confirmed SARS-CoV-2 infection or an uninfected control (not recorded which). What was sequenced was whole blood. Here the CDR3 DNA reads TGTGCCAGTAGTCATCCGCGGGGTAGCAATCAGCTCCAGCATTTT. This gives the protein CASSHPRGSNQLQHF.